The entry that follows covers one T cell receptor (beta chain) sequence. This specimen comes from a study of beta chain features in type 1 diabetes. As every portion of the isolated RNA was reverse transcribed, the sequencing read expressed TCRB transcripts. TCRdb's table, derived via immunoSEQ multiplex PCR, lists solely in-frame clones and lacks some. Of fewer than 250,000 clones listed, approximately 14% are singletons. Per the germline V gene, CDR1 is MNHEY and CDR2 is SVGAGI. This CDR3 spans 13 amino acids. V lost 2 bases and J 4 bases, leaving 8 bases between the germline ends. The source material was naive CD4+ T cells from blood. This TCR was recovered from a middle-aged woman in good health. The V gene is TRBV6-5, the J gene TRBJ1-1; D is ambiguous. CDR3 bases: TGTGCCAGCAGTTACAACCCCAGCACTGAAGCTTTCTTT. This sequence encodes CASSYNPSTEAFF.